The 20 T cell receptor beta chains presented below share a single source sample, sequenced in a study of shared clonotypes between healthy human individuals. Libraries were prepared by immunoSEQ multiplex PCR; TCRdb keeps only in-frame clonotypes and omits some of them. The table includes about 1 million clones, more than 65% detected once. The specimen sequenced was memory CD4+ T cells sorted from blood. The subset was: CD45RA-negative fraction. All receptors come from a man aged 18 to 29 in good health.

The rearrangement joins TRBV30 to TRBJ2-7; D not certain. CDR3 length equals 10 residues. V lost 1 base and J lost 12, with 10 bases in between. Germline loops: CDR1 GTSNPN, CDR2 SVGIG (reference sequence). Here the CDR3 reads CAWSEETMYF. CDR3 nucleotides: TGTGCCTGGAGTGAAGAGACGATGTACTTC.

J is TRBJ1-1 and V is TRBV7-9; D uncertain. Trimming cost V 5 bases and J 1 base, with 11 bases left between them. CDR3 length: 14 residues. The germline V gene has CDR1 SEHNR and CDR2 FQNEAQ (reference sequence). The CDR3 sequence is CASSRDAGNTEAFF. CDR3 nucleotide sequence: TGTGCCAGCAGCCGAGACGCGGGGAACACTGAAGCTTTCTTT. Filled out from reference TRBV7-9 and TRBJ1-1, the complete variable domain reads DTGVSQNPRHKITKRGQNVTFRCDPISEHNRLYWYRQTLGQGPEFLTYFQNEAQLEKSRLLSDRFSAERPKGSFSTLEIQRTEQGDSAMYLCASSRDAGNTEAFFGQGTRLTVV.

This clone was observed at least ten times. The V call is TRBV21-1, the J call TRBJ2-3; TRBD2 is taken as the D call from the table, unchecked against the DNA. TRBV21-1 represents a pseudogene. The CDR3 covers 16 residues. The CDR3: CASSKVDSGGPDTQYF. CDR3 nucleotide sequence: TGTGCCAGCAGCAAAGTCGATAGCGGGGGCCCAGATACGCAGTATTTT.

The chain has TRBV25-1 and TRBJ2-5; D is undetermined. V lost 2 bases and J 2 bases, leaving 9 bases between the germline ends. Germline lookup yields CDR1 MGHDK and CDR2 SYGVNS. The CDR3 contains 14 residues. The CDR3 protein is CASSEDLVQETQYF. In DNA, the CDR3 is TGTGCCAGCAGTGAAGATTTGGTTCAAGAGACCCAGTACTTC.

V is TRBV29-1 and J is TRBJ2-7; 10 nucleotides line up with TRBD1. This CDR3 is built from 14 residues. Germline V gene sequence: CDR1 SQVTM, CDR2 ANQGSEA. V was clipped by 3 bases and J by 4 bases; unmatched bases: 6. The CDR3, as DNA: TGCAGCGTTGATGCCCGGGACAGGGGATACGAGCAGTACTTC. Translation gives CSVDARDRGYEQYF.

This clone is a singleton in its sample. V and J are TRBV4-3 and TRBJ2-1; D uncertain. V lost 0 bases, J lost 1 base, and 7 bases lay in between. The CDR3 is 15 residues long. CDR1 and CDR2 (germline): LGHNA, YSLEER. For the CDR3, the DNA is TGCGCCAGCAGCCAAGATCGTAATTCCTACAATGAGCAGTTCTTC. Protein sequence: CASSQDRNSYNEQFF.

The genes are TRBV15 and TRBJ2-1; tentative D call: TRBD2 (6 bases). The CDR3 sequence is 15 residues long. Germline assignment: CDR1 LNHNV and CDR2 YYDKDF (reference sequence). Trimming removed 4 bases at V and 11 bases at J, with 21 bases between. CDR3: CATSTQKVAGPKQFF. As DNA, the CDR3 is TGTGCCACCAGCACCCAGAAGGTGGCGGGGCCGAAGCAGTTCTTC.

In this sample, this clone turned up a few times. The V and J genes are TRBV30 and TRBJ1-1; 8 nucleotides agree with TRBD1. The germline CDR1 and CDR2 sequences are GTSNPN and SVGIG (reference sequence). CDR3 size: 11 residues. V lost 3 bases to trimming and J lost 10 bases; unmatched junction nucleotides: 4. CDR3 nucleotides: TGTGCCTGGAGACAGGGGGGCAGAGCTTTCTTT. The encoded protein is CAWRQGGRAFF.

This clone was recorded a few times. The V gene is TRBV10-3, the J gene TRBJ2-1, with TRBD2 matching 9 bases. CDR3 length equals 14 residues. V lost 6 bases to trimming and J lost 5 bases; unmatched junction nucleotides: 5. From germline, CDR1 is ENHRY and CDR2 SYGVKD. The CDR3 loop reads CAIRRLADNNEQFF. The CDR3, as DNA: TGTGCCATCAGGCGACTAGCGGACAACAATGAGCAGTTCTTC.

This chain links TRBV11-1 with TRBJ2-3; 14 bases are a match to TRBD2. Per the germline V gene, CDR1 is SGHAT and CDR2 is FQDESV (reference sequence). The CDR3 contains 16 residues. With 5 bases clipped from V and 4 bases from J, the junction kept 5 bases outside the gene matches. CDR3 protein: CASSPTSGGAADTQYF. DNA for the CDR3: TGTGCCAGCAGCCCGACTAGCGGGGGGGCCGCAGATACGCAGTATTTT.

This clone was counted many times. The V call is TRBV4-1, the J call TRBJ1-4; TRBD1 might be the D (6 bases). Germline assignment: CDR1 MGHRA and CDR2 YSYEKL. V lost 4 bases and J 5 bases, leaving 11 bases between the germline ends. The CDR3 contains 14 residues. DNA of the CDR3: TGCGCCAGCAGCCCGTCCGACAGGAATGAAAAACTGTTTTTT. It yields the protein CASSPSDRNEKLFF.

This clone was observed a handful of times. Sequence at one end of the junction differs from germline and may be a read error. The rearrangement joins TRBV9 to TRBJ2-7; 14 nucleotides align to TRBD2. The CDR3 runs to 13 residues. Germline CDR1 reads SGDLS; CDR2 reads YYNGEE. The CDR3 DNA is TGTGCCAGCAGCGGAGACGGGACTAGCGGGAGCAACTTC. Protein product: CASSGDGTSGSNF.

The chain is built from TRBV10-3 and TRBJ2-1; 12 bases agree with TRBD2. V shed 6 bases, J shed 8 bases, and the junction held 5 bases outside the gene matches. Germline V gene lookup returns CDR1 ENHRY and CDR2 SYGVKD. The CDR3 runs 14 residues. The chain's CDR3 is CAIRTSGSSDEQFF. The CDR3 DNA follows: TGTGCCATCAGGACTAGCGGGAGTTCCGATGAGCAGTTCTTC.

The CDR3 bases are TGTGCCAGCAGCATTACCGGGACAGGATCCTACGAGCAGTACTTC. Translated: CASSITGTGSYEQYF. The chain links TRBV5-5 to TRBJ2-7; 8 positions agree with TRBD1. The germline V gene encodes CDR1 SGHKS and CDR2 YYEKEE (reference sequence). V shed 4 bases and J 1 base; nucleotides not matched to a gene: 7. CDR3 length: 15 residues. Filled out from reference TRBV5-5 and TRBJ2-7, the complete variable domain reads DAGVTQSPTHLIKTRGQQVTLRCSPISGHKSVSWYQQVLGQGPQFIFQYYEKEERGRGNFPDRFSARQFPNYSSELNVNALLLGDSALYLCASSITGTGSYEQYFGPGTRLTVT.

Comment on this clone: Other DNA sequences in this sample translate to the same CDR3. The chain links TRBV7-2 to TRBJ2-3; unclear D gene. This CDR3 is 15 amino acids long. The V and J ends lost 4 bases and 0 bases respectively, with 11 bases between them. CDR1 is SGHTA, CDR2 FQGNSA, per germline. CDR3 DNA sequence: TGTGCCAGCAGCTCCCCCCGACCTAGCACAGATACGCAGTATTTT. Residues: CASSSPRPSTDTQYF.

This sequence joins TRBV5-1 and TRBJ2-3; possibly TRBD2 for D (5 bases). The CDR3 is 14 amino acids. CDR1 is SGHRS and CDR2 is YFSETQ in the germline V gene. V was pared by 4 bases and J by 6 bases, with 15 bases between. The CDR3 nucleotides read TGCGCCAGCAGCGCCGGGGTCAGTGGGGATACGCAGTATTTT. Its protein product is CASSAGVSGDTQYF.

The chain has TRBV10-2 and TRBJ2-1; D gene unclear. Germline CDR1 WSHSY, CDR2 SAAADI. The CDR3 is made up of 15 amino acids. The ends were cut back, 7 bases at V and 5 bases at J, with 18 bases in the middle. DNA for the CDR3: TGCGCCAGCAATGACTTATGGGCAAACGACAATGAGCAGTTCTTC. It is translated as CASNDLWANDNEQFF.

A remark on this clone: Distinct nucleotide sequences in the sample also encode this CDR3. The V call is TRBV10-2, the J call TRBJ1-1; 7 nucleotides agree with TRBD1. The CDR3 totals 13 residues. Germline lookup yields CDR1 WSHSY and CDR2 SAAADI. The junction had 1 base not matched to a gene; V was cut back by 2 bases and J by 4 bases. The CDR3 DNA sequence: TGCGCCAGCAGTGAGCAGGGGGGCACTGAAGCTTTCTTT. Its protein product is CASSEQGGTEAFF.

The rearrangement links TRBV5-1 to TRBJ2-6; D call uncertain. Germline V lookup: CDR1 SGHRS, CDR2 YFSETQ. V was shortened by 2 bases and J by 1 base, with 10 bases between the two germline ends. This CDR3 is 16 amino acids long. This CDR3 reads CASSLTGVSGANVLTF. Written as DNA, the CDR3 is TGCGCCAGCAGCTTAACGGGTGTATCTGGGGCCAACGTCCTGACTTTC.

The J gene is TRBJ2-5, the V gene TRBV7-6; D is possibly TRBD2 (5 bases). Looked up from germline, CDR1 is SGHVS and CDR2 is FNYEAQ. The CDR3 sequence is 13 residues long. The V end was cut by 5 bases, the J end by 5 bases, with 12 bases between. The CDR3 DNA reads TGTGCCAGCAGCCTACTAGTGGCGGAGACCCAGTACTTC. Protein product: CASSLLVAETQYF.